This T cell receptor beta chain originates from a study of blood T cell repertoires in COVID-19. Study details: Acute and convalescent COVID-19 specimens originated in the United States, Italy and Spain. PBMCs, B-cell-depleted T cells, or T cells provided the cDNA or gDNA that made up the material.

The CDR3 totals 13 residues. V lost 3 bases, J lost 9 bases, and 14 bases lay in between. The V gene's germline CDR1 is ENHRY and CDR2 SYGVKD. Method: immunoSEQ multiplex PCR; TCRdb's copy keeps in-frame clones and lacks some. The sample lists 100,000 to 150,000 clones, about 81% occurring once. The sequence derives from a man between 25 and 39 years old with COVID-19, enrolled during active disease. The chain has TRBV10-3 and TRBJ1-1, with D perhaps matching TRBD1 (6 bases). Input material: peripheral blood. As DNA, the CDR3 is TGTGCCATCAGTGATGGGACACAAGCAAAAGCTTTCTTT. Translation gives CAISDGTQAKAFF.